The T cell receptor beta chain described here comes from a study of T cell changes during pregnancy in multiple sclerosis. V was clipped by 0 bases and J by 2 bases, with 9 bases between them. The V gene's germline CDR1 is SGHTS and CDR2 YDEGEE. CDR3 length equals 14 residues. Method: immunoSEQ multiplex PCR; TCRdb's copy keeps in-frame clones and lacks some. The sample holds some 77,000 clones, about 91% seen once. This chain joins TRBV5-8 and TRBJ2-7; the D is unclear. The TCR originated in a female donor with multiple sclerosis, enrolled in a pregnancy study. The sequencing here drew on peripheral blood, taken before pregnancy. CDR3 sequence reads: CASSLGVSTYEQYF. The CDR3, as DNA: TGTGCCAGCAGCTTGGGAGTTTCGACCTACGAGCAGTACTTC. Full variable domain (rest looked up from reference TRBV5-8 and TRBJ2-7): EAGVTQSPTHLIKTRGQQATLRCSPISGHTSVYWYQQALGLGLQFLLWYDEGEERNRGNFPPRFSGRQFPNYSSELNVNALELEDSALYLCASSLGVSTYEQYFGPGTRLTVT.